This is a list of T cell receptor beta chains from one sample in a study of tumor-infiltrating lymphocytes in primary liver carcinoma. TCRdb used MiXCR to reprocess the multiplex PCR reads, holding one entry per CDR3 protein. The sample includes 330,000 or so distinct CDR3 sequences, approximately 65% of them seen just once. Sequenced input: peripheral blood. These TCRs come from a man in his forties or fifties with primary liver carcinoma and hepatitis B virus infection. Both conserved end residues are part of each CDR3. The order of the fields is D gene, J gene, clone size, V gene, CDR3 protein, CDR3 DNA. A D gene is named only where the DNA matches it firmly. Not all rows give a size; the values are once, few, many and, for expanded clones, a class.

D gene: NA; J gene: TRBJ2-1; clone size: NA; V gene: TRBV5-1; CDR3 protein: CASSLDGSGSSYNEQFF; CDR3 DNA: TGCGCCAGCAGCTTGGACGGGAGTGGGAGCTCCTACAATGAGCAGTTCTTC
D gene: NA; J gene: TRBJ2-1; clone size: few; V gene: TRBV28; CDR3 protein: CASSLDPLVEQFF; CDR3 DNA: TGTGCCAGCAGCTTGGATCCTTTGGTTGAGCAGTTCTTC
D gene: TRBD2; J gene: TRBJ2-1; clone size: NA; V gene: TRBV30; CDR3 protein: CAWSEGSSGVNEQFF; CDR3 DNA: TGTGCCTGGAGTGAAGGGTCTAGCGGGGTAAATGAGCAGTTCTTC
D gene: TRBD2; J gene: TRBJ2-7; clone size: NA; V gene: TRBV5-6; CDR3 protein: CASSLAGLAGTSYEQHF; CDR3 DNA: TGTGCCAGCAGCTTGGCCGGGCTAGCGGGTACCTCCTACGAGCAGCACTTC
D gene: NA; J gene: TRBJ1-1; clone size: NA; V gene: TRBV6-1; CDR3 protein: CASSPRTVMITEALF; CDR3 DNA: TGTGCCAGCAGTCCACGGACAGTCATGATCACTGAAGCTCTCTTT
D gene: TRBD2; J gene: TRBJ2-1; clone size: NA; V gene: TRBV11-2; CDR3 protein: CASSLEGTSGDLLDEQFF; CDR3 DNA: TGTGCCAGCAGCTTGGAAGGGACTAGCGGAGACCTTCTGGATGAGCAGTTCTTC
D gene: NA; J gene: TRBJ2-3; clone size: NA; V gene: TRBV12-3/TRBV12-4; CDR3 protein: CASSLAQPIADTQYF; CDR3 DNA: TGTGCCAGCAGTTTGGCTCAGCCTATAGCAGATACGCAGTATTTT
D gene: NA; J gene: TRBJ2-3; clone size: NA; V gene: TRBV11-2; CDR3 protein: CASSLNGRHGDTQCF; CDR3 DNA: TGTGCCAGCAGCTTAAACGGTCGCCACGGTGATACGCAGTGTTTT
D gene: NA; J gene: TRBJ2-3; clone size: NA; V gene: TRBV14; CDR3 protein: CASTPGYPSTDTRYF; CDR3 DNA: TGTGCCAGCACCCCTGGGTACCCTAGCACAGATACGCGGTATTTT
D gene: TRBD1; J gene: TRBJ2-5; clone size: NA; V gene: TRBV11-2; CDR3 protein: CAGSYGQGEETQYF; CDR3 DNA: TGCGCCGGCAGCTATGGACAGGGTGAGGAGACCCAGTACTTC
D gene: TRBD2; J gene: TRBJ2-5; clone size: many; V gene: TRBV6-6; CDR3 protein: CATRGTSGSEWYQETQYF; CDR3 DNA: TGTGCCACCAGAGGGACTAGCGGGAGTGAATGGTACCAAGAGACCCAGTACTTC
D gene: NA; J gene: TRBJ1-1; clone size: few; V gene: TRBV11-3; CDR3 protein: CASSSAGGTEVFF; CDR3 DNA: TGTGCCAGCAGCTCCGCGGGGGGCACTGAAGTTTTCTTT
D gene: NA; J gene: TRBJ2-7; clone size: NA; V gene: TRBV11-2; CDR3 protein: CVSSLNKGEYYEQYF; CDR3 DNA: TGTGTCAGCAGCTTAAACAAGGGCGAATACTACGAGCAGTACTTC
D gene: NA; J gene: TRBJ1-2; clone size: many; V gene: TRBV4-3; CDR3 protein: CASSQVQGPRTF; CDR3 DNA: TGCGCCAGCAGCCAAGTTCAGGGGCCGCGCACCTTC
D gene: NA; J gene: TRBJ2-6; clone size: few; V gene: TRBV5-1; CDR3 protein: CASTPTVTGANVLTF; CDR3 DNA: TGCGCCAGCACTCCCACAGTAACTGGGGCCAACGTCCTGACTTTC
D gene: TRBD1; J gene: TRBJ2-1; clone size: many; V gene: TRBV6-2/TRBV6-3; CDR3 protein: CASSQIGQGDEQFF; CDR3 DNA: TGTGCCAGCAGCCAAATAGGACAGGGGGATGAGCAGTTCTTC
D gene: TRBD2; J gene: TRBJ2-7; clone size: few; V gene: TRBV6-5; CDR3 protein: CASSTGLAGYEQYF; CDR3 DNA: TGTGCCAGCAGTACGGGACTAGCGGGATACGAGCAGTACTTC
D gene: NA; J gene: TRBJ1-1; clone size: NA; V gene: TRBV5-1; CDR3 protein: CASSLGHTGTEALF; CDR3 DNA: TGCGCCAGCAGCTTGGGACACACAGGCACTGAAGCTTTATTT
D gene: NA; J gene: TRBJ2-2; clone size: NA; V gene: TRBV12-3/TRBV12-4; CDR3 protein: CTSSLGLAGTGELFF; CDR3 DNA: TGTACCAGCAGTTTAGGTCTAGCAGGCACCGGGGAGCTGTTTTTC
D gene: NA; J gene: TRBJ2-5; clone size: few; V gene: TRBV12-3/TRBV12-4; CDR3 protein: CASSFQRLGTQYF; CDR3 DNA: TGTGCCAGCAGTTTCCAGCGGTTGGGGACCCAGTACTTC
D gene: TRBD2; J gene: TRBJ2-7; clone size: NA; V gene: TRBV12-3/TRBV12-4; CDR3 protein: CVSGLEAGGVYEQYF; CDR3 DNA: TGTGTCAGCGGTTTAGAAGCGGGAGGTGTGTACGAGCAGTACTTC
D gene: TRBD2; J gene: TRBJ2-2; clone size: NA; V gene: TRBV11-2; CDR3 protein: CASTILALTGELFF; CDR3 DNA: TGTGCCAGTACCATACTAGCGCTCACCGGGGAGCTGTTTTTT
D gene: NA; J gene: TRBJ2-7; clone size: many; V gene: TRBV10-3; CDR3 protein: CAISESSGSGYYEQYF; CDR3 DNA: TGTGCCATCAGTGAGTCGTCTGGTAGCGGATACTACGAGCAGTACTTC
D gene: TRBD2; J gene: TRBJ2-1; clone size: many; V gene: TRBV6-2/TRBV6-3; CDR3 protein: CASSYGASGNNEQFF; CDR3 DNA: TGTGCCAGCAGTTACGGGGCTAGCGGCAACAATGAGCAGTTCTTC
D gene: NA; J gene: TRBJ2-2; clone size: NA; V gene: TRBV10-1; CDR3 protein: CATSQDSANTGELFF; CDR3 DNA: TGCGCCACCAGTCAGGACAGCGCGAACACCGGGGAGCTGTTTTTT
D gene: NA; J gene: TRBJ2-2; clone size: NA; V gene: TRBV30; CDR3 protein: CAWSTTGTGELFF; CDR3 DNA: TGTGCCTGGAGTACTACAGGTACCGGGGAGCTGTTTTTT
D gene: TRBD1; J gene: TRBJ1-1; clone size: NA; V gene: TRBV4-1; CDR3 protein: CSSSQDSQGAQDTEAFF; CDR3 DNA: TGCTCCAGCAGCCAAGATAGTCAGGGGGCGCAAGATACTGAAGCTTTCTTT
D gene: NA; J gene: TRBJ2-6; clone size: few; V gene: TRBV28; CDR3 protein: CARLLGGANVLTF; CDR3 DNA: TGTGCCAGACTGTTAGGTGGGGCCAACGTCCTGACTTTC
D gene: TRBD2; J gene: TRBJ2-2; clone size: NA; V gene: TRBV30; CDR3 protein: CAWSRGLVPGELFF; CDR3 DNA: TGTGCCTGGAGCCGGGGACTAGTTCCCGGGGAGCTGTTTTTT
D gene: NA; J gene: TRBJ2-7; clone size: NA; V gene: TRBV6-5; CDR3 protein: CASSYGDSTYEQYF; CDR3 DNA: TGTGCCAGCAGTTATGGGGACTCCACCTACGAGCAGTACTTC
D gene: TRBD1; J gene: TRBJ1-5; clone size: few; V gene: TRBV6-5; CDR3 protein: CASRDRGNQPQHF; CDR3 DNA: TGTGCCAGCCGGGACAGGGGAAATCAGCCCCAGCATTTT
D gene: NA; J gene: TRBJ2-1; clone size: many; V gene: TRBV6-6; CDR3 protein: CASSYRTFYNEQFF; CDR3 DNA: TGTGCCAGCAGTTATCGGACATTCTACAATGAGCAGTTCTTC
D gene: TRBD1; J gene: TRBJ2-5; clone size: few; V gene: TRBV10-2; CDR3 protein: CASSPDRGVRETQYF; CDR3 DNA: TGCGCCAGCTCACCGGACAGGGGTGTCCGAGAGACCCAGTACTTC
D gene: NA; J gene: TRBJ1-5; clone size: NA; V gene: TRBV4-3; CDR3 protein: CGSSQEWVRAGNQPQHF; CDR3 DNA: TGCGGCAGCAGCCAAGAATGGGTCAGGGCGGGCAATCAGCCCCAGCATTTT
D gene: NA; J gene: TRBJ2-2; clone size: NA; V gene: TRBV11-2; CDR3 protein: CASSQPGHRTDTGELFF; CDR3 DNA: TGTGCCAGCAGTCAGCCGGGACACCGAACGGACACCGGGGAGCTGTTTTTT
D gene: NA; J gene: TRBJ2-7; clone size: NA; V gene: TRBV11-2; CDR3 protein: CVSSSTRGIRATVTYEQYF; CDR3 DNA: TGTGTCAGTAGCTCCACTAGAGGGATTCGCGCGACCGTAACTTACGAGCAGTACTTC
D gene: NA; J gene: TRBJ2-2; clone size: many; V gene: TRBV5-1; CDR3 protein: CASSLGSTGELFF; CDR3 DNA: TGTGCCAGCAGCTTAGGCAGCACCGGGGAGCTGTTTTTT
D gene: NA; J gene: TRBJ2-1; clone size: many; V gene: TRBV6-6; CDR3 protein: CASSYSVRNEQFF; CDR3 DNA: TGTGCCAGCAGTTACTCTGTTCGGAATGAGCAGTTCTTC
D gene: NA; J gene: TRBJ2-7; clone size: NA; V gene: TRBV4-1; CDR3 protein: CASSQTSSPVYERYF; CDR3 DNA: TGCGCCAGCAGCCAAACTTCTTCACCAGTCTACGAGCGGTACTTC
D gene: NA; J gene: TRBJ2-1; clone size: many; V gene: TRBV12-3/TRBV12-4; CDR3 protein: CASSRPLGISYNEQFF; CDR3 DNA: TGTGCCAGCAGCCGACCTCTAGGGATCTCCTACAATGAGCAGTTCTTC
D gene: NA; J gene: TRBJ1-2; clone size: few; V gene: TRBV7-9; CDR3 protein: CASSLSVGRDYGYTF; CDR3 DNA: TGTGCCAGCAGCTTGTCGGTGGGCAGGGACTATGGCTACACCTTC